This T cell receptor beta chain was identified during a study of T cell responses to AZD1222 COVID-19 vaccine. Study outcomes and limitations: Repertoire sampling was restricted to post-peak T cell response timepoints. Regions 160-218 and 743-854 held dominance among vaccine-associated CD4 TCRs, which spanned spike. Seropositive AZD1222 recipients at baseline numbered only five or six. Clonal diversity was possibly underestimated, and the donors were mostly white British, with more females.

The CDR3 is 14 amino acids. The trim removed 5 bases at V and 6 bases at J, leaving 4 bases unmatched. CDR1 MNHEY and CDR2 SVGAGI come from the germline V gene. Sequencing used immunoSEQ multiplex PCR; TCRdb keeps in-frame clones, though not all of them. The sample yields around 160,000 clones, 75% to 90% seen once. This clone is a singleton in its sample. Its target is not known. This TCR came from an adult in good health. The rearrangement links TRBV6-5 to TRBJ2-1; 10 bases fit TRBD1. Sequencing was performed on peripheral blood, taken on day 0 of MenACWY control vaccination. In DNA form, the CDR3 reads TGTGCCAGCAGTCGCGGACAGGGGGGCAATGAGCAGTTCTTC. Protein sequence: CASSRGQGGNEQFF.